A single sample gave rise to the 24 T cell receptor beta chains below, sequenced in a study of blood T cell repertoires in COVID-19. TCRdb's table, derived via immunoSEQ multiplex PCR, lists solely in-frame clones and lacks some. The sample holds under 500,000 clones, more than 80% seen once. Material: PBMCs or T cells enriched from blood (not recorded which). These receptors came from a man under 40 who had recovered from COVID-19.

The chain couples TRBV7-2 to TRBJ1-2; possibly TRBD1 for D (6 bases). The CDR3 covers 15 residues. Germline values: CDR1 SGHTA, CDR2 FQGNSA. With 5 bases removed from V and 4 bases from J, the gap between germline ends came to 17 bases. CDR3 sequence (DNA): TGTGCCAGCAGCCTTCGACAGGCAACCTTCTATGGCTACACCTTC. It translates to CASSLRQATFYGYTF.

The chain employs TRBV7-8 and TRBJ2-7; 10 nucleotides align to TRBD1. V dropped 1 base and J dropped 5; count of bases not matched to a gene: 5. CDR1 is SGHVS and CDR2 is FQNEAQ in the germline V gene. CDR3 length: 15 residues. In DNA form, the CDR3 reads TGTGCCAGCAGCTTAGTACGGGACAGGGGCGACGAGCAGTACTTC. Translation: CASSLVRDRGDEQYF.

The chain links TRBV5-6 to TRBJ2-3; 7 bases are shared with TRBD1. Losses at the gene ends were 4 bases for V and 4 bases for J; bases not matched to a gene: 12. This CDR3 contains 16 residues. Germline-derived CDR1 and CDR2 are SGHDT and YYEEEE. CDR3 protein: CASSPLRDSLSDTQYF. Here the CDR3 DNA reads TGTGCCAGCAGCCCACTCCGGGACAGTTTATCAGATACGCAGTATTTT.

The chain couples TRBV7-2 to TRBJ2-1, with a weak D call TRBD2 (6 bases). Trimming removed 3 bases at V and 8 bases at J, with 20 bases between. Germline assignment: CDR1 SGHTA and CDR2 FQGNSA. This CDR3 contains 16 residues. CDR3 coding DNA: TGTGCCAGCAGCTTGTCGACTAGAGTGCCGTGGGATGAGCAGTTCTTC. It translates to CASSLSTRVPWDEQFF.

Written as DNA, the CDR3 is TGCGCCAGCAGGAGGACTTTGGCTAGCGGCAACTCCTACGAGCAGTACTTC. Its protein product is CASRRTLASGNSYEQYF. V usage is TRBV5-1 and J usage is TRBJ2-7; TRBD2 matches at 7 bases. Per germline, CDR1 SGHRS and CDR2 YFSETQ. The CDR3 covers 17 residues. V was pared by 5 bases and J by 0 bases, with 14 bases of the junction left unmatched.

The V call is TRBV28, the J call TRBJ1-2, with D possibly TRBD1 on 6 matching bases. Trimming cost V 6 bases and J 4 bases, with 15 bases left between them. Germline values: CDR1 MDHEN, CDR2 SYDVKM. The CDR3 sequence is 14 residues long. CDR3 nucleotide sequence: TGTGCCAGCAGACAGGGAAGGCCCATCTATGGCTACACCTTC. Translation: CASRQGRPIYGYTF.

V gene TRBV7-6 combines with J gene TRBJ1-1, with 7 bases that match TRBD1. The CDR3 totals 12 residues. Germline V gives CDR1 SGHVS, CDR2 FNYEAQ. V lost 5 bases to trimming and J lost 11 bases; unmatched junction nucleotides: 8. The CDR3 sequence: CASSNRGRDAFF. The CDR3, as DNA: TGTGCCAGCAGCAACAGGGGTAGAGATGCTTTCTTT.

J is TRBJ1-5 and V is TRBV28; TRBD1 matches at 7 bases. Germline trimming cut 5 bases from V and 0 bases from J; bases unmatched to any gene: 13. Germline CDR1 is MDHEN and CDR2 is SYDVKM. The CDR3 length is 18 residues. In DNA, the CDR3 is TGTGCCAGCAGTAGTAGGGGACAGATAAGACTTAGCAATCAGCCCCAGCATTTT. This encodes CASSSRGQIRLSNQPQHF.

The J gene is TRBJ2-7, the V gene TRBV19; perhaps TRBD2 as D (6 bases). Trimming took 1 base from V and 4 from J, leaving 11 bases between them. The length of the CDR3 is 14 residues. Germline values: CDR1 LNHDA, CDR2 SQIVND (reference sequence). CDR3 sequence: CASSIGDSGYEQYF. DNA for the CDR3: TGTGCCAGTAGTATAGGGGACTCGGGATACGAGCAGTACTTC.

The chain employs TRBV10-3 and TRBJ1-5; TRBD1 might be the D (6 bases). Germline lookup yields CDR1 ENHRY and CDR2 SYGVKD. This CDR3 contains 15 residues. Trimming left V 5 bases short and J 10 bases short, with 21 bases between. DNA of the CDR3: TGTGCCATCAGTCCACAACAGGGTGGAGATAGCCCCCAGCATTTT. As protein: CAISPQQGGDSPQHF.

The chain uses TRBV12-5 and TRBJ2-5; 8 nucleotides match TRBD1. In germline, CDR1 is LGHNT, CDR2 FRNRAP. The V gene end was trimmed by 4 bases and the J gene end by 6 bases; junction bases not matched to a gene: 7. The CDR3 is 14 residues long. This chain's CDR3 is CASGSDRGQKTQYF. The CDR3 DNA reads as TGTGCTAGTGGTTCAGACAGGGGCCAGAAGACCCAGTACTTC.

This clone was seen just once. The chain is built from TRBV3-1 (or the pseudogene TRBV3-2) and TRBJ2-2, with a weak D call TRBD2 (5 bases). V was clipped by 4 bases and J by 1 base, with 10 bases between them. This CDR3 is built from 15 residues. Germline values: CDR1 LGHDT, CDR2 YNNKEL (reference sequence). Here the CDR3 DNA reads TGTGCCAGCAGCCTAGGTGGAGGGAACACCGGGGAGCTGTTTTTT. Protein product: CASSLGGGNTGELFF.

This clone showed up just once. The chain links TRBV27 to TRBJ2-7, with a tentative D call TRBD2 (6 bases). From germline, CDR1 is MNHEY and CDR2 SMNVEV (reference sequence). V dropped 5 bases and J dropped 3 bases, with 14 bases sitting between them. The CDR3 is 14 amino acids. DNA for the CDR3: TGTGCCAGCAGTCCCCGCAGGGACTTCTACGAGCAGTACTTC. This gives the protein CASSPRRDFYEQYF.

This sequence joins TRBV5-1 and TRBJ1-4; the match to TRBD1 covers 10 bases. CDR3 length: 18 amino acids. The germline gives CDR1 SGHRS, CDR2 YFSETQ. J lost 4 bases, V lost 4 bases, and 13 bases had no gene match. CDR3 nucleotide sequence: TGCGCCAGCAGCGAAGGGGACAGGGGTAACCGGAATAATGAAAAACTGTTTTTT. Its protein product is CASSEGDRGNRNNEKLFF.

The genes are TRBV5-1 and TRBJ1-1; D is possibly TRBD1 (5 bases). The germline CDR1 and CDR2 sequences are SGHRS and YFSETQ. Between the trimmed V and J ends, which lost 4 bases and 1 base, there was a span of 11 bases. This CDR3 has 14 residues. The CDR3 sequence: CASSGQGGNTEAFF. The CDR3 DNA reads TGCGCCAGCAGCGGCCAGGGAGGGAACACTGAAGCTTTCTTT.

V gene TRBV4-2 combines with J gene TRBJ2-2; no clear D gene. The CDR3 is 14 amino acids. Germline loops: CDR1 LGHNA, CDR2 YNFKEQ. Trimming shortened V by 1 base and J by 2 bases, and 5 bases separated the two germline ends. The CDR3 sequence is CASSQASNTGELFF. Here the CDR3 DNA reads TGTGCCAGCAGCCAAGCTAGTAACACCGGGGAGCTGTTTTTT.

The genes are TRBV5-6 and TRBJ2-1; TRBD2 matches at 9 bases. Germline V CDR1 and CDR2: SGHDT, YYEEEE. CDR3 length: 14 residues. Losses at the gene ends were 2 bases for V and 6 bases for J; bases not matched to a gene: 3. CDR3 loop: CASSLGTSSNEQFF. CDR3 DNA sequence: TGTGCCAGCAGCTTAGGGACTAGCAGCAATGAGCAGTTCTTC.

J is TRBJ1-1 and V is TRBV7-2, with D unresolved. In germline, CDR1 is SGHTA, CDR2 FQGNSA. The CDR3 consists of 12 residues. V lost 8 bases and J 2 bases, leaving 9 bases between the germline ends. The CDR3 is CASRLRNTEAFF. As DNA, the CDR3 is TGTGCCAGCCGACTCAGAAACACTGAAGCTTTCTTT.

This clone was seen more than once but under ten times. The chain recombines TRBV11-1 with TRBJ2-1; D uncertain. The ends were cut back, 5 bases at V and 9 bases at J, with 17 bases in the middle. The CDR3 loop spans 14 amino acids. CDR1 is SGHAT and CDR2 is FQDESV in the germline V gene (reference sequence). The CDR3: CASSEKGGYGEQFF. The DNA of the CDR3 is TGTGCCAGCAGCGAGAAAGGCGGTTACGGTGAGCAGTTCTTC.

The chain couples TRBV7-9 to TRBJ2-3; D is perhaps TRBD2 (6 bases). The V gene's germline CDR1 is SEHNR and CDR2 FQNEAQ (reference sequence). V was shortened by 5 bases and J by 0 bases, with 12 bases between the two germline ends. The CDR3 loop spans 15 amino acids. The CDR3 is CASSHGGYSTDTQYF. For the CDR3, the DNA is TGTGCCAGCAGCCACGGGGGATATAGCACAGATACGCAGTATTTT.

The rearrangement joins TRBV10-3 to TRBJ2-5, with 7 bases fitting TRBD2. V shed 2 bases, J shed 3 bases, and the junction held 6 bases outside the gene matches. Germline V lookup: CDR1 ENHRY, CDR2 SYGVKD. The CDR3 loop spans 15 amino acids. DNA of the CDR3: TGTGCCATCAGTGAGCTCTGGGGGGGAAAAGAGACCCAGTACTTC. It translates to CAISELWGGKETQYF.

V usage is TRBV25-1 and J usage is TRBJ2-1; the match to TRBD2 covers 12 bases. Germline CDR1 is MGHDK and CDR2 is SYGVNS. V shed 7 bases and J 4 bases; nucleotides not matched to a gene: 5. The CDR3 loop spans 15 amino acids. CDR3 protein: CASKGGLAGYNEQFF. The CDR3 DNA follows: TGTGCCAGCAAGGGAGGACTAGCGGGGTACAATGAGCAGTTCTTC.

This sequence joins TRBV25-1 and TRBJ2-7; 8 bases fit TRBD2. CDR3 size: 17 residues. The V segment lost 8 bases and the J segment 5 bases; nucleotides outside the gene matches: 20. Germline V CDR1 and CDR2: MGHDK, SYGVNS. The CDR3 DNA reads TGTGCCAGCTCCCAGACTGGAAGCGGGAGATCGAGAAACGAGCAGTACTTC. Protein sequence: CASSQTGSGRSRNEQYF.

V usage is TRBV4-2 and J usage is TRBJ2-4; D might be TRBD2 (5 bases). In germline, CDR1 is LGHNA, CDR2 YNFKEQ. The CDR3 loop spans 15 amino acids. V lost 0 bases, J lost 6 bases, and 12 bases lay in between. Written as DNA, the CDR3 is TGTGCCAGCAGCCAAGATGAGGGTTACGGAAACATTCAGTACTTC. Translated: CASSQDEGYGNIQYF.